This TCR beta chain was documented in a study of blood T cell repertoires in COVID-19 (TCRdb year 2020). Broadly, across the study: Samples covering the acute and convalescent phases of COVID-19 were provided by collaborators in the United States, Italy and Spain. The prospective study material was composed of cDNA or gDNA derived from T cells, B-cell-depleted T cells, or PBMCs. A de-identified subject ID, COVID-19 status, age in years and sex were almost always included in the sample metadata. The samples were drawn from the first 160 participants of the ongoing ImmuneRACE study and from 1,254 subjects provided by 6 global collaborators. Where HLA class I and class II types were available, the types were taken from metadata supplied by the sample provider, not from assay-based typing. A freely available public database, intended as a resource for researchers studying the immune response to SARS-CoV-2, is where the repertoires were released. The dataset comprised deeply sampled blood TCRbeta repertoires from subjects exposed to, actively infected with, or recovered from COVID-19.

Whole blood was collected in K2EDTA tubes by collaborating institutions according to the institutions' own protocols. Collaborator samples were shipped for TCRbeta analysis as frozen whole blood, isolated PBMCs, or DNA extracted from either sample type. The immunoSEQ Assay, a bias-controlled multiplex PCR, was used to amplify TCRbeta CDR3 regions from genomic DNA. Per the source publication's procedure: The number of nucleated cells in each sample was estimated by amplification of reference gene primers within the assay. Sequence reads were collapsed and filtered to measure the absolute abundance of every unique TCRbeta CDR3 rearrangement. Productive Simpson clonality was computed per sample as the square root of Simpson's diversity index over productive rearrangements. TCRdb obtained this table from immuneACCESS and retained in-frame rearrangements with V and J assigned. These tables miss some clones; where compared with another copy, unresolved V genes account for less than half of the shortfall, and the remainder is unexplained. From that table come the V and J calls and clone size; the DNA was used to work out D and trimming. For this sample there are 250,000 to 350,000 clones; approximately 91% appear just once. The ten largest clones represent around 13% of the sample.

What the authors observed across the whole study: The quantity of clinical and demographic metadata differed by source and by participant and was supplied without curation.

About this clone: This clone's antigen is unknown. No clone much larger than this one lies a single base away; base qualities are absent.

The receptor's source is an older woman with acute or convalescent COVID-19. Sample: peripheral blood.

The CDR3 protein is CASSQGGGVYNEQFF. The DNA is as follows: TGTGCCAGCAGCCAAGGCGGGGGGGTTTACAATGAGCAGTTCTTC. This receptor chain uses TRBV4-2 and TRBJ2-1, with 9 bases in between that match TRBD2. V is pruned by 1 base and J by 4 bases, leaving 2 bases of the junction without a gene match. The germline V gene provides CDR1 LGHNA and CDR2 YNFKEQ. The CDR3 covers 15 residues, taking in both the cysteine and the phenylalanine. Solely the CDR3 DNA is kept, with 45 bases framed from the first base.